The 25 T cell receptor beta chains below were found in one sample sequenced in a study of PD-L1 blockade in urothelial cancer. Time point defined: pretreatment peripheral blood. Generated by immunoSEQ multiplex PCR, the TCRdb table keeps only in-frame clones and is missing some. The repertoire holds tens of thousands of clones, with around 81% as singletons. The material sequenced was PBMCs, taken around atezolizumab (anti-PD-L1) treatment. Receptor source: a man between 65 and 85 years old with urothelial cancer.

This rearrangement joins TRBV9 to TRBJ1-1, with TRBD1 as a possible D gene (6 bases). V lost 2 bases, J lost 0 bases, and 11 bases lay in between. CDR3 length: 15 residues. CDR1 and CDR2 from the germline V gene are SGDLS and YYNGEE. The CDR3 sequence is CASSVYRDMNTEAFF. The CDR3 DNA is TGTGCCAGCAGCGTCTACCGGGACATGAACACTGAAGCTTTCTTT.

This chain connects TRBV28 to TRBJ2-3; TRBD2 matches at 7 bases. CDR1 and CDR2 (germline): MDHEN, SYDVKM. This CDR3 is 15 amino acids long. With 3 bases clipped from V and 6 bases from J, the junction kept 9 bases outside the gene matches. CDR3 in DNA: TGTGCCAGCAGTTTGGGACTAAAATTAAGGGATACGCAGTATTTT. Translating gives CASSLGLKLRDTQYF.

V gene TRBV2 combines with J gene TRBJ2-7; 7 nucleotides match TRBD1. The CDR3 sequence is 12 residues long. V dropped 10 bases and J dropped 3; count of bases not matched to a gene: 6. Germline V gene sequence: CDR1 SNHLY, CDR2 FYNNEI. DNA for the CDR3: TGTGCCATCAACAGGGGCCGCTACGAGCAGTACTTC. It specifies CAINRGRYEQYF.

The genes are TRBV30 and TRBJ2-3, with a tentative D call TRBD2 (5 bases). The CDR3 length is 19 residues. The germline gives CDR1 GTSNPN, CDR2 SVGIG (reference sequence). Trimming stripped 0 bases from V and 2 bases from J, with 24 bases between. In nucleotides, the CDR3 is TGTGCCTGGAGTGTTTTCTCAATTAACAGCCGGAGGCCCACAGATACGCAGTATTTT. It encodes CAWSVFSINSRRPTDTQYF.

The rearrangement uses TRBV11-2 and TRBJ2-5; tentatively, D is TRBD1 (6 bases). The CDR3 extends over 14 amino acids. The germline V gene has CDR1 SGHAT and CDR2 FQNNGV. Trimming stripped 5 bases from V and 0 bases from J, with 10 bases between. The CDR3 spells CASSRDTYQETQYF. CDR3 sequence (DNA): TGTGCCAGCAGCCGGGACACGTACCAAGAGACCCAGTACTTC.

The table lists this clone with many counts. This chain links TRBV4-3 with TRBJ1-3; the match to TRBD1 covers 10 bases. J gave up 0 bases and V 2 bases, and 7 bases lay outside the gene matches. Germline assignment: CDR1 LGHNA and CDR2 YSLEER. The CDR3 runs to 18 residues. CDR3: CASSQTTGGSSSGNTIYF. CDR3 sequence (DNA): TGCGCCAGCAGCCAAACGACAGGGGGCTCTAGCTCTGGAAACACCATATATTTT.

The rearrangement links TRBV5-4 to TRBJ2-1; TRBD2 agrees at 7 bases. Germline assignment: CDR1 SGHNT and CDR2 YYREEE (reference sequence). CDR3 size: 16 residues. V gave up 3 bases and J gave up 4 bases; unmatched junction bases: 10. As DNA, the CDR3 is TGTGCCAGCAGCTCGTCTAGCGGAGTCCCGTACAATGAGCAGTTCTTC. Translation: CASSSSSGVPYNEQFF.

The chain couples TRBV5-4 to TRBJ2-1, with 8 positions matching TRBD2. V shed 4 bases, J shed 9 bases, and the junction held 12 bases outside the gene matches. This CDR3 comprises 15 residues. Germline V gene sequence: CDR1 SGHNT, CDR2 YYREEE (reference sequence). This CDR3 reads CASSPQRGRFAEQFF. The CDR3, as DNA: TGTGCCAGCAGCCCCCAGCGGGGGCGCTTTGCTGAGCAGTTCTTC.

This chain uses TRBV5-1 with TRBJ2-5; 7 nucleotides match TRBD1. CDR1 and CDR2 from the germline V gene are SGHRS and YFSETQ. Losses at the gene ends were 0 bases for V and 5 bases for J; bases not matched to a gene: 7. The CDR3 length is 15 residues. The CDR3 DNA is TGCGCCAGCAGCTTGGCTGGCAGGGGGTTTGAGACCCAGTACTTC. Translated: CASSLAGRGFETQYF.

V gene TRBV18 combines with J gene TRBJ1-4; TRBD1 matches 9 bases. The CDR3 runs to 17 residues. V dropped 2 bases and J dropped 2; count of bases not matched to a gene: 6. The germline gives CDR1 KGHSH, CDR2 LQKENI. The CDR3 sequence is CASSPEDRGITNEKLFF. In DNA, the CDR3 is TGTGCCAGCTCACCAGAGGACAGGGGAATTACTAATGAAAAACTGTTTTTT.

This clone has a single count. The chain carries TRBV19 and TRBJ1-2, with 8 bases that match TRBD1. Germline CDR1 and CDR2: LNHDA and SQIVND (reference sequence). V lost 4 bases and J lost 5; bases outside the gene matches: 0. The CDR3 has 12 amino acids. The CDR3 region is CASSRQGYGYTF. In nucleotides, the CDR3 is TGTGCCAGTAGTAGACAGGGGTATGGCTACACCTTC. The full variable domain, its missing parts supplied by reference TRBV19 and TRBJ1-2, is DGGITQSPKYLFRKEGQNVTLSCEQNLNHDAMYWYRQDPGQGLRLIYYSQIVNDFQKGDIAEGYSVSREKKESFPLTVTSAQKNPTAFYLCASSRQGYGYTFGSGTRLTVV.

There are a few counts of this clone. The V gene is TRBV6-1, the J gene TRBJ2-1, with D maybe TRBD2 (5 bases). CDR3 length: 13 residues. Trimming cost V 7 bases and J 9 bases, with 16 bases left between them. Germline CDR1 is MNHNS and CDR2 is SASEGT. CDR3 amino acids: CASTEEGSGEQFF. The CDR3 nucleotides read TGTGCCAGCACGGAAGAGGGTAGTGGTGAGCAGTTCTTC.

The chain uses TRBV7-2 and TRBJ2-5, with 8 bases that match TRBD2. CDR1 and CDR2 (germline): SGHTA, FQGNSA. V shed 2 bases, J shed 2 bases, and the junction held 7 bases outside the gene matches. This CDR3 is built from 16 residues. The CDR3 DNA reads TGTGCCAGCAGCTTAAACGGGGGGGGATTTCAAGAGACCCAGTACTTC. This gives the protein CASSLNGGGFQETQYF.

This chain links TRBV7-2 with TRBJ2-3; D perhaps matches TRBD2 (7 bases). CDR3 size: 16 residues. Germline-derived CDR1 and CDR2 are SGHTA and FQGNSA. V lost 3 bases, J lost 0 bases, and 13 bases lay in between. CDR3 nucleotide sequence: TGTGCCAGCAGCTTGGTGGGAGGGGGGAGCACAGATACGCAGTATTTT. This gives the protein CASSLVGGGSTDTQYF.

J is TRBJ2-5 and V is TRBV30; D is ambiguous. Germline V gene data show CDR1 as GTSNPN and CDR2 as SVGIG (reference sequence). The CDR3 consists of 12 residues. Deletions cut 0 bases from V and 5 bases from J, with 7 bases between. CDR3 sequence: CAWSVFRETQYF. CDR3 sequence (DNA): TGTGCCTGGAGTGTATTCAGGGAGACCCAGTACTTC.

This clone has only a few counts. The CDR3 bases are TGTGCCAGCAGCCATAGACAGGGGAGGGGATCCTATAATTCACCCCTCCACTTT. It encodes CASSHRQGRGSYNSPLHF. This chain joins TRBV14 and TRBJ1-6; the match to TRBD1 covers 8 bases. This CDR3 is built from 18 residues. Losses at the gene ends were 3 bases for V and 1 base for J; bases not matched to a gene: 8. CDR1 is SGHDN, CDR2 FVKESK, per germline.

The chain employs TRBV7-9 and TRBJ1-2, with TRBD1 matching 8 bases. The germline gives CDR1 SEHNR, CDR2 FQNEAQ (reference sequence). J was trimmed by 4 bases and V by 5 bases; bases with no gene match: 9. This CDR3 is built from 15 residues. The DNA for the CDR3 is TGTGCCAGCAGCCAGATTACGGGACAGGCCTATGGCTACACCTTC. Translated, it gives CASSQITGQAYGYTF.

The count of this clone is one. The chain couples TRBV5-1 to TRBJ1-1, with D possibly TRBD1 on 6 matching bases. CDR1 and CDR2 (germline): SGHRS, YFSETQ. The CDR3 extends over 13 amino acids. V was cut by 2 bases and J by 6 bases, with 11 bases left in between. CDR3 coding DNA: TGCGCCAGCAGCTTTGGACAGAGCTCTGAAGCTTTCTTT. This sequence encodes CASSFGQSSEAFF.

The genes are TRBV7-9 and TRBJ2-3; the D gene is possibly TRBD1 (5 bases). V was trimmed by 3 bases and J by 3 bases, leaving 13 bases between them. Germline V gene sequence: CDR1 SEHNR, CDR2 FQNEAQ (reference sequence). The length of the CDR3 is 15 residues. The CDR3 nucleotides are TGTGCCAGCAGCTTCGACAGTTACACGACAGATACGCAGTATTTT. Its translation: CASSFDSYTTDTQYF.

The V gene is TRBV18, the J gene TRBJ1-4; no definite D call. There are 14 residues in the CDR3. V lost 1 base, J lost 8 bases, and 11 bases lay in between. Germline values: CDR1 KGHSH, CDR2 LQKENI. Here the CDR3 reads CASSPLQDAEKLFF. DNA for the CDR3: TGTGCCAGCTCACCACTCCAGGATGCGGAAAAACTGTTTTTT.

The chain uses TRBV9 and TRBJ2-7; D is undetermined. Germline V gene data show CDR1 as SGDLS and CDR2 as YYNGEE. CDR3 length equals 15 residues. Trimming stripped 4 bases from V and 3 bases from J, with 17 bases between. CDR3 amino acids: CASSFGPATDYEQYF. Here the CDR3 DNA reads TGTGCCAGCAGCTTCGGCCCAGCGACGGACTACGAGCAGTACTTC.

This chain connects TRBV11-3 to TRBJ2-3; D gene ambiguous. Between the trimmed V and J ends, which lost 5 bases and 2 bases, there was a span of 11 bases. The CDR3 totals 14 residues. Per germline, CDR1 SGHNT and CDR2 YENEEA. CDR3 sequence reads: CASSREATTDTQYF. The DNA for the CDR3 is TGTGCCAGCAGCAGAGAGGCTACCACAGATACGCAGTATTTT.

The chain couples TRBV7-2 to TRBJ2-1; 11 bases are a match to TRBD2. The CDR3 totals 16 residues. The V segment lost 3 bases and the J segment 6 bases; nucleotides outside the gene matches: 7. CDR1 SGHTA and CDR2 FQGNSA come from the germline V gene. The CDR3 DNA is TGTGCCAGCAGCTTCGCCGGGACTAGCGGCTCCAATGAGCAGTTCTTC. Translation: CASSFAGTSGSNEQFF.

J is TRBJ1-5 and V is TRBV19, with unresolved D. Per the germline V gene, CDR1 is LNHDA and CDR2 is SQIVND (reference sequence). The CDR3 has 15 residues. Trimming pared 2 bases from V and 5 bases from J, leaving 13 bases between. Here the CDR3 reads CASSIMGDTDQPQHF. The CDR3 DNA reads as TGTGCCAGTAGTATAATGGGCGACACCGATCAGCCCCAGCATTTT.

The rearrangement joins TRBV5-4 to TRBJ2-5; 9 bases fit TRBD1. Trimming cost V 1 base and J 4 bases; bases outside gene matches: 8. Germline values: CDR1 SGHNT, CDR2 YYREEE (reference sequence). The CDR3 is 16 residues long. Here the CDR3 DNA reads TGTGCCAGCAGCTTGTCCCGGGACAGGGTTTCAGAGACCCAGTACTTC. It translates to CASSLSRDRVSETQYF.